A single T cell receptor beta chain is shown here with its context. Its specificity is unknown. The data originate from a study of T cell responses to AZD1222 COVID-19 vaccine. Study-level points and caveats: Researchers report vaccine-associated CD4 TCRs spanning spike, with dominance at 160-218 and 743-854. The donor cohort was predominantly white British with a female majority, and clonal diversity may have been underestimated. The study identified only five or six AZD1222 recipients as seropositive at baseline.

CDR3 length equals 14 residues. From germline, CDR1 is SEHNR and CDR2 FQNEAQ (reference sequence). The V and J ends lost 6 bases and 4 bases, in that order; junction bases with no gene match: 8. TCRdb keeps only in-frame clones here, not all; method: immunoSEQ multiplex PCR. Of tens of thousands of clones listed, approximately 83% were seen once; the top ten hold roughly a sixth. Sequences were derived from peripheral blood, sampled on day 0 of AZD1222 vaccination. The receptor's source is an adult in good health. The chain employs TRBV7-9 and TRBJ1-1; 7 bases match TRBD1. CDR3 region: CASSPPQGGTEAFF. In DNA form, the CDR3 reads TGTGCCAGCAGTCCCCCCCAGGGGGGCACTGAAGCTTTCTTT.